This T cell receptor beta chain comes out of a study of blood T cell repertoires in COVID-19. Overall study: Samples of COVID-19 (acute and convalescent) were obtained from the United States, Italy and Spain. Sources were T cells, B-cell-depleted T cells, or PBMCs; the material itself was cDNA or gDNA.

Germline-derived CDR1 and CDR2 are LGHDT and YNNKEL (reference sequence). Trimming took off 4 bases at V and 5 bases at J, with 11 bases between the two ends. The CDR3 is 13 residues long. Followed longitudinally, the Seattle patients had been enrolled during active infection. Measured with immunoSEQ multiplex PCR; TCRdb has only the in-frame clones, and not every one. Of some 300,000 clones listed, approximately 90% are singletons. The sample consisted of peripheral blood. This TCR was recovered from a woman aged 50 to 60 with COVID-19, enrolled during active disease. The rearrangement uses TRBV3-1 (or the pseudogene TRBV3-2) and TRBJ2-5, with D perhaps matching TRBD1 (5 bases). CDR3 loop: CASSPPGRETQYF. CDR3 nucleotide sequence: TGTGCCAGCAGCCCCCCAGGGCGGGAGACCCAGTACTTC.